This TCR beta chain was identified in a study of PD-1 blockade in mismatch repair-deficient tumors. Study background: Patients had approximately 11 mismatch repair-deficient cancer types, all previously treated and progressing. The study, taken as a whole, reports: Tumor-resident clones, often undetectable pretreatment in blood, expanded then contracted after pembrolizumab.

Time point of the sample: approximately nine-day in vitro stimulation with candidate neoantigen peptide 4. A roughly 11-day in vitro culture was run per each of roughly seven reactive peptides. Clone fold changes were calculated against an identical culture without peptide. As for this clone: Its cognate antigen is unknown.

Clones were sequenced by immunoSEQ multiplex PCR, and TCRdb holds only the in-frame ones, with some missing. In the table there are about 13,000 clones, approximately 80% of which are singletons. V lost 4 bases to trimming and J lost 8 bases, with 12 bases between them. Germline V CDR1 and CDR2: SGHNT, YYREEE (reference sequence). The CDR3 runs to 13 residues. The TCR was taken from an adult with mismatch repair-deficient cancer. The chain carries TRBV5-4 and TRBJ2-2; D might be TRBD1 (6 bases). Here the sequenced sample was cells cultured in vitro, taken from a patient treated with pembrolizumab. The CDR3 region has the DNA TGTGCCAGCAGCCCCGGGACAAATGGGGAGCTGTTTTTT. Amino acid sequence: CASSPGTNGELFF.